This T cell receptor beta chain emerged from a study of technical replicates of blood from four donors. CDR3 size: 13 residues. With V trimmed by 6 bases and J by 7 bases, 8 bases remained unmatched. Germline CDR1 is WSHSY and CDR2 is SAAADI. Profiled with immunoSEQ multiplex PCR; TCRdb holds only in-frame clones, not every one. The sample carries more than 65,000 clones, around 97% recorded once. Specimen: T cells isolated from PBMCs. The V call is TRBV10-2, the J call TRBJ2-7; TRBD1 aligns across 8 bases. The clonotype was recovered from a human donor in good health. CDR3 sequence: CASRADRASEQYF. The DNA of the CDR3 is TGCGCCAGCAGGGCGGACAGGGCTTCAGAGCAGTACTTC.